A single TCR beta chain is shown here with its context. Sequenced by immunoSEQ multiplex PCR; TCRdb stores in-frame clones only, minus some. The table has more than 2 million clones, around 95% seen once. The sample comes from a study of shared clonotypes between healthy human individuals. Naive CD8 cells comprised CD45RO-negative, CCR7-positively selected cells, excluding terminally differentiated effector memory CD45RA+ cells. V gave up 5 bases and J gave up 7 bases; unmatched junction bases: 11. The CDR3 extends over 16 amino acids. Germline lookup yields CDR1 SGHTA and CDR2 FQGNSA. The material sequenced was naive CD8+ T cells from PBMCs. This chain links TRBV7-2 with TRBJ2-1, with 10 bases identical to TRBD2. This sequence originates from a man between 18 and 29 years old in good health. Some clones in this sample may be carry-over from other donors' samples. DNA for the CDR3: TGTGCCAGCAGCCAAGTGGGACTAGCGTCCGGTAATGAGCAGTTCTTC. Translated: CASSQVGLASGNEQFF.